These 32 T cell receptor beta chains were all obtained from the same sample, sequenced in a study of T-cell reconstitution after alpha-beta-depleted transplantation in children. Preparation of the TCRbeta library used unique molecular identifiers. One entry per CDR3 protein results from TCRdb running MiXCR on the PCR reads. This table has 280,000 or so distinct CDR3 sequences, more than 9% appearing once. This specimen consisted of peripheral blood, obtained 180 days after TCRalphabeta/CD19-depleted stem cell transplant. The receptors come from a male patient aged 2-9 years who had a stem cell transplant for chronic granulomatous disease, so the T cells may come from the graft donor.

At least ten counts were recorded for this clonotype. The rearrangement uses TRBV7-2 and TRBJ1-6; 8 bases fit TRBD1. Germline V gene sequence: CDR1 SGHTA, CDR2 FQGNSA. With V trimmed by 1 base and J by 14 bases, 10 bases remained unmatched. The CDR3 has 15 residues. CDR3 coding DNA: TGTGCCAGCAGCTTAGGTGGGCAGGGGGCTAAAACCCTCCACTTT. This codes for CASSLGGQGAKTLHF.

As for this clonotype: This clone may be a read error of a much larger clone one base away. The J gene is TRBJ2-5, the V gene TRBV7-9, with unresolved D. In germline, CDR1 is SEHNR, CDR2 FQNEAQ (reference sequence). V was shortened by 2 bases and J by 0 bases, with 7 bases between the two germline ends. The CDR3 totals 14 residues. The CDR3 sequence: CASSLSRYQETQYF. The CDR3, as DNA: TGTGCCAGCAGCTTATCAAGGTACCAAGAGACCCAGTACTTC.

This clonotype was recorded at least ten times. The CDR3 DNA reads TGTGCCAGCAGCTTAGTCGGACAGGGGACAGGGGAGCTGTTTTTT. Encoded protein: CASSLVGQGTGELFF. The gene calls are TRBV7-2 and TRBJ2-2; TRBD1 matches at 9 bases. Germline CDR1 SGHTA, CDR2 FQGNSA. The CDR3 totals 15 residues. V gave up 1 base and J gave up 8 bases; unmatched junction bases: 5.

Ten or more counts support this clonotype. This chain joins TRBV18 and TRBJ2-7; 9 nucleotides align to TRBD1. V lost 1 base and J lost 3; bases outside the gene matches: 7. CDR1 is KGHSH, CDR2 LQKENI, per germline. The CDR3 runs to 16 residues. CDR3 nucleotides: TGTGCCAGCTCACCACGGGACAGGGTTTGGGGCTACGAGCAGTACTTC. Its protein is CASSPRDRVWGYEQYF.

The sample holds many counts of this clonotype. The chain carries TRBV9 and TRBJ2-7, with 9 bases lining up with TRBD2. Germline CDR1 and CDR2: SGDLS and YYNGEE. This CDR3 comprises 14 residues. The V gene end was trimmed by 5 bases and the J gene end by 5 bases; junction bases not matched to a gene: 8. DNA of the CDR3: TGTGCCAGCAGTCGAGGACTAGCGAGCGACGAGCAGTACTTC. Its translation: CASSRGLASDEQYF.

Many counts were recorded for this clonotype. The V call is TRBV7-2, the J call TRBJ2-7, with 7 bases that match TRBD2. After removal of 5 bases from V and 2 bases from J, the junction contained 3 bases not matched to a gene. CDR1 and CDR2 (germline): SGHTA, FQGNSA. The CDR3 length is 13 residues. For the CDR3, the DNA is TGTGCCAGCAGCAGTACTAGCGCCTACGAGCAGTACTTC. Translating gives CASSSTSAYEQYF.

This clonotype was detected ten times or more. The CDR3 DNA reads as TGTGCCAGCAGCTGGAGGGTTCGAGGACAGGCAAACTATGGCTACACCTTC. Translating gives CASSWRVRGQANYGYTF. The chain joins TRBV5-8 to TRBJ1-2; 7 bases fit TRBD1. V shed 3 bases, J shed 2 bases, and the junction held 13 bases outside the gene matches. CDR3 length equals 17 residues. Germline loops: CDR1 SGHTS, CDR2 YDEGEE.

This clonotype occurred many times. The V and J genes are TRBV18 and TRBJ2-7; D gene uncertain. The V and J ends lost 2 bases and 0 bases respectively, with 8 bases between them. The CDR3 is 14 residues long. CDR1 KGHSH and CDR2 LQKENI come from the germline V gene. The CDR3 nucleotides are TGTGCCAGCTCACCAGCAGGAGCCTCCTACGAGCAGTACTTC. Translating it yields CASSPAGASYEQYF.

This clonotype has a count of ten or more. This chain uses TRBV7-8 with TRBJ2-7, with 8 bases lining up with TRBD2. J lost 0 bases, V lost 2 bases, and 6 bases had no gene match. Germline-derived CDR1 and CDR2 are SGHVS and FQNEAQ. The CDR3 has 16 amino acids. The CDR3 bases are TGTGCCAGCAGCTTAACTAGCGGCAAGAGCTCCTACGAGCAGTACTTC. Translation gives CASSLTSGKSSYEQYF.

V usage is TRBV28 and J usage is TRBJ2-2; tentatively, D is TRBD2 (6 bases). This CDR3 has 13 amino acids. Germline V gives CDR1 MDHEN, CDR2 SYDVKM. Trimming left V 7 bases short and J 4 bases short, with 10 bases between. The CDR3 sequence: CASTHGGTGELFF. In DNA form, the CDR3 reads TGTGCCAGCACCCACGGGGGCACCGGGGAGCTGTTTTTT.

This clonotype was counted many times. V usage is TRBV9 and J usage is TRBJ1-2; D not certain. Germline V gene sequence: CDR1 SGDLS, CDR2 YYNGEE. V was shortened by 0 bases and J by 3 bases, with 6 bases between the two germline ends. The CDR3 is made up of 13 amino acids. The CDR3 DNA is TGTGCCAGCAGCGTAGGGGGAGACTATGGCTACACCTTC. Translating gives CASSVGGDYGYTF.

This clonotype turned up a few times. The rearrangement joins TRBV7-9 to TRBJ2-7; no firm D call. This CDR3 contains 13 residues. Trimming took off 0 bases at V and 4 bases at J, with 7 bases between the two ends. Germline CDR1 reads SEHNR; CDR2 reads FQNEAQ (reference sequence). The CDR3 region is CASSLAGRYEQYF. DNA of the CDR3: TGTGCCAGCAGCTTAGCCGGAAGATACGAGCAGTACTTC.

This clonotype has ten or more counts. The rearrangement links TRBV20-1 to TRBJ2-3; 11 bases are a match to TRBD1. The length of the CDR3 is 18 residues. Germline CDR1 is DFQATT and CDR2 is SNEGSKA (reference sequence). V was pared by 1 base and J by 3 bases, with 12 bases of the junction left unmatched. The CDR3 coding sequence is TGCAGTGCTAGAGGTCGACGTTGGACAGGGGGCGAAACAGATACGCAGTATTTT. It codes for CSARGRRWTGGETDTQYF.

Notes on this clonotype: One base away lies a much larger clone, so this may be a sequencing read error. The V and J genes are TRBV7-2 and TRBJ1-5; D is unresolved. This CDR3 region has 15 residues. Germline CDR1 and CDR2: SGHTA and FQGNSA. The CDR3 sequence: CASSEIYYSNLPQHF. The CDR3 DNA reads as TGTGCCAGCAGCGAAATTTATTATAGCAATCTGCCCCAGCATTTT.

This clonotype was counted a few times. This chain uses TRBV6-1 with TRBJ2-3, with 7 positions matching TRBD1. The J segment lost 0 bases and the V segment lost 8 bases, leaving 11 bases of the junction unmatched. Germline CDR1 MNHNS, CDR2 SASEGT. CDR3 length: 16 residues. The CDR3 region has the DNA TGTGCCAGCGATACAGGGGCGAGGACTAGCACAGATACGCAGTATTTT. As protein: CASDTGARTSTDTQYF.

The CDR3 DNA follows: TGTGCCAGCAGCCCGACAGGGGAGAGGGAGACCCAGTACTTC. Protein product: CASSPTGERETQYF. J is TRBJ2-5 and V is TRBV28; 8 bases align to TRBD1. This CDR3 region has 14 residues. The V gene's germline CDR1 is MDHEN and CDR2 SYDVKM. V was clipped by 6 bases and J by 5 bases; unmatched bases: 8.

At least ten counts were recorded for this clonotype. The V and J genes are TRBV29-1 and TRBJ2-3; 10 positions agree with TRBD2. Germline V gene lookup returns CDR1 SQVTM and CDR2 ANQGSEA. The CDR3 extends over 14 amino acids. The V segment lost 8 bases and the J segment 2 bases; nucleotides outside the gene matches: 7. This chain's CDR3 is CSPWLAGATDTQYF. The CDR3 DNA follows: TGCAGCCCCTGGCTAGCGGGAGCCACAGATACGCAGTATTTT.

This clonotype was counted ten times or more. The V gene is TRBV12-3 or TRBV12-4, the J gene TRBJ2-7, with TRBD1 as a possible D gene (6 bases). This CDR3 is 14 amino acids long. Between the trimmed V and J ends, which lost 2 bases and 3 bases, there was a span of 11 bases. In DNA form, the CDR3 reads TGTGCCAGCAGTTTAATCAGGGGTCTCTACGAGCAGTACTTC. It yields the protein CASSLIRGLYEQYF.

This clonotype was recorded many times. This chain uses TRBV5-6 with TRBJ2-7; perhaps TRBD2 as D (7 bases). The CDR3 has 14 amino acids. The V and J ends lost 8 bases and 0 bases respectively, with 15 bases between them. The germline V gene encodes CDR1 SGHDT and CDR2 YYEEEE. Here the CDR3 reads CASWGGSGSYEQYF. The CDR3 nucleotides read TGTGCCAGTTGGGGGGGCAGCGGCTCCTACGAGCAGTACTTC.

This clonotype has ten or more counts. V usage is TRBV3-1 and J usage is TRBJ2-3, with D tentatively TRBD1 or TRBD2 (5 bases each). There are 14 residues in the CDR3. CDR1 and CDR2 (germline): LGHDT, YNNKEL (reference sequence). V lost 6 bases, J lost 0 bases, and 10 bases lay in between. CDR3 loop: CASRGTTSTDTQYF. CDR3 coding DNA: TGTGCCAGCAGAGGGACGACCAGCACAGATACGCAGTATTTT.

This clonotype was seen repeatedly, ten times or more. Written as DNA, the CDR3 is TGCAGTGCTAGAGATCGAGGGAACATTCAGTACTTC. Its protein product is CSARDRGNIQYF. This chain links TRBV20-1 with TRBJ2-4; D is perhaps TRBD2 (5 bases). Germline V gives CDR1 DFQATT, CDR2 SNEGSKA (reference sequence). Trimming stripped 0 bases from V and 7 bases from J, with 7 bases between. CDR3 size: 12 residues.

The table lists this clonotype with many counts. This chain links TRBV4-2 with TRBJ1-5, with no clear D. CDR3 length equals 15 residues. The V gene's germline CDR1 is LGHNA and CDR2 YNFKEQ. V lost 2 bases and J 4 bases, leaving 12 bases between the germline ends. The CDR3 bases are TGTGCCAGCAGCCAACGACAAGTTCCTAATCAGCCCCAGCATTTT. Protein product: CASSQRQVPNQPQHF.

This clonotype came up many times. The chain uses TRBV7-2 and TRBJ2-1; D gene ambiguous. The germline gives CDR1 SGHTA, CDR2 FQGNSA. V was trimmed by 1 base and J by 0 bases, leaving 10 bases between them. This CDR3 contains 16 residues. CDR3 sequence: CASSLGQVSSYNEQFF. The CDR3 DNA sequence: TGTGCCAGCAGCTTAGGACAAGTGAGCTCCTACAATGAGCAGTTCTTC.

About this clonotype: A much larger clone differs from this one at a single base, so this may be a read error. V is TRBV29-1 and J is TRBJ2-3, with D perhaps matching TRBD2 (6 bases). The CDR3 covers 13 residues. The germline V gene has CDR1 SQVTM and CDR2 ANQGSEA. In nucleotides, the CDR3 is TGCGGCGTTGAAGTCGGGGGTAAAGATACGCAGTATTTT. Translating it yields CGVEVGGKDTQYF.

There are a few counts of this clonotype. The gene calls are TRBV6-2 or TRBV6-3 and TRBJ2-1; either TRBD1 or TRBD2 may supply D (5 bases each). CDR1 is MNHEY and CDR2 is SVGEGT in the germline V gene. The CDR3 totals 14 residues. The V end lost 5 bases, the J end lost 5 bases, and 13 bases lay between the germline ends. The CDR3 loop reads CASSHPGPHNEQFF. CDR3 nucleotides: TGTGCCAGCAGTCATCCGGGACCACACAATGAGCAGTTCTTC.

A remark on this clonotype: Since a much larger clone is just one base distant, this may be a read error. This rearrangement joins TRBV12-3 or TRBV12-4 to TRBJ1-1; D is unresolved. Trimming cost V 5 bases and J 5 bases, with 18 bases left between them. This CDR3 contains 15 residues. The CDR3 is CASSLLTVGDTEAFF. CDR3 nucleotide sequence: TGTGCCAGCAGTCTGCTAACTGTGGGAGATACTGAAGCTTTCTTT.

This clonotype was picked up many times. The chain employs TRBV6-5 and TRBJ2-1; no clear D. This CDR3 contains 16 residues. Trimming shortened V by 0 bases and J by 4 bases, and 13 bases separated the two germline ends. CDR1 is MNHEY, CDR2 SVGAGI, per germline. The CDR3 region has the DNA TGTGCCAGCAGTTACTCGCCGGCTACCTATTACAATGAGCAGTTCTTC. It translates to CASSYSPATYYNEQFF.

This clonotype was counted many times. The chain couples TRBV7-3 to TRBJ2-1; no firm D call. V was pared by 5 bases and J by 0 bases, with 14 bases between. This CDR3 contains 16 residues. CDR1 and CDR2 from the germline V gene are SGHTA and FQGTGA. CDR3 sequence reads: CASSKDDLISYNEQFF. The DNA for the CDR3 is TGTGCCAGCAGCAAAGACGACTTAATCTCCTACAATGAGCAGTTCTTC.

The chain has TRBV14 and TRBJ2-6; TRBD1 might be the D (5 bases). CDR3 length: 16 residues. Germline V lookup: CDR1 SGHDN, CDR2 FVKESK. The V end lost 4 bases, the J end lost 2 bases, and 12 bases lay between the germline ends. The CDR3 is CASSPLGDPGANVLTF. The CDR3 DNA reads TGTGCCAGCAGCCCCTTAGGGGATCCTGGGGCCAACGTCCTGACTTTC.

This clonotype was observed at least ten times. The chain joins TRBV21-1 to TRBJ2-7; TRBD2 is the table's D call, not checked against the DNA. TRBV21-1 is a pseudogene. The CDR3 spans 17 residues. The CDR3 loop is CASSNGQLAGGPYEQYF. CDR3 coding DNA: TGTGCCAGCAGCAATGGACAACTAGCGGGAGGGCCCTACGAGCAGTACTTC.

The table lists this clonotype with many counts. The gene calls are TRBV28 and TRBJ2-1; 7 bases match TRBD2. Per the germline V gene, CDR1 is MDHEN and CDR2 is SYDVKM. The junction had 6 bases not matched to a gene; V was cut back by 2 bases and J by 8 bases. The CDR3 contains 14 residues. The CDR3 DNA reads TGTGCCAGCAGTTTACATGGGAGGGCCTATGAGCAGTTCTTC. The encoded protein is CASSLHGRAYEQFF. The variable domain in full, completed from reference TRBV28 and TRBJ2-1, reads DVKVTQSSRYLVKRTGEKVFLECVQDMDHENMFWYRQDPGLGLRLIYFSYDVKMKEKGDIPEGYSVSREKKERFSLILESASTNQTSMYLCASSLHGRAYEQFFGPGTRLTVL.

This clonotype was seen at least ten times. The chain uses TRBV20-1 and TRBJ2-5; 12 nucleotides agree with TRBD2. V lost 3 bases to trimming and J lost 2 bases; unmatched junction nucleotides: 4. The V gene's germline CDR1 is DFQATT and CDR2 SNEGSKA (reference sequence). This CDR3 is 15 amino acids long. The CDR3 DNA reads as TGCAGTGCTAGTCTAGGACTAGCGGGACAAGAGACCCAGTACTTC. Translating gives CSASLGLAGQETQYF.